This T cell receptor beta chain was sequenced during a study of shared clonotypes between healthy human individuals. Study-level findings and limits: Sampling involved blood alone; tissue repertoires likely differ.

The CDR3 length is 14 residues. Germline V gives CDR1 MNHNS, CDR2 SASEGT. V lost 8 bases to trimming and J lost 0 bases, with 11 bases between them. Sequencing was at deep level. Sequencing was performed with immunoSEQ multiplex PCR; in TCRdb, only in-frame clones are kept and a portion is missing. The profile covers some 1.4 million clones, with roughly 95% appearing a single time and 1% to 1.5% taken by the ten largest. Every donor, a Caucasian adult, lived in Nashville, Tennessee. Concerning this clone: Its antigen is still unknown.

This clonotype was sampled from a man aged 30-40 years in good health. The material sequenced was naive CD4+ T cells sorted from blood. Subset defined: CD45RA+ positively selected. V and J are TRBV6-1 and TRBJ2-1; no firm D call. The CDR3 DNA reads as TGTGCCAGCTCGTCTTCCAGCTCCTACAATGAGCAGTTCTTC. As protein: CASSSSSSYNEQFF.